Listed here is a single T cell receptor (beta chain). This sample was included in a study of blood T cell repertoires in COVID-19. Looking at the study overall: Collection of acute and convalescent COVID-19 samples took place in the United States, Italy and Spain.

The assay was immunoSEQ multiplex PCR, and TCRdb's table has in-frame clones only and misses some. The sample carries over 120,000 clones, roughly 90% recorded once. This CDR3 region has 14 residues. Germline-derived CDR1 and CDR2 are MDHEN and SYDVKM. V was cut by 3 bases and J by 4 bases, with 12 bases left in between. This chain links TRBV28 with TRBJ1-2, with D perhaps TRBD1 (5 bases). This receptor was taken from a man aged 60 to 69 with active or convalescent COVID-19. The material sequenced was peripheral blood. The DNA for the CDR3 is TGTGCCAGCAGTTTGAGAAGCAGGGCCTATGGCTACACCTTC. It translates to CASSLRSRAYGYTF.